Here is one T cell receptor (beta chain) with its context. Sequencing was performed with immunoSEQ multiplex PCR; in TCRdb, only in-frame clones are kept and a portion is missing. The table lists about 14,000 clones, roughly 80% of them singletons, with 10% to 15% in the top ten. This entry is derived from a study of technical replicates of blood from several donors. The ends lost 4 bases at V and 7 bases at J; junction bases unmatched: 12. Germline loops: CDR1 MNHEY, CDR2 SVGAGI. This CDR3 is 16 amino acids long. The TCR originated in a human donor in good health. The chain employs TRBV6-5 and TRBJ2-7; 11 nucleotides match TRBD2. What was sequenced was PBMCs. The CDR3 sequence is CASSWIAGGPFWEQYF. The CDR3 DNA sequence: TGTGCCAGCAGTTGGATAGCGGGAGGGCCATTTTGGGAGCAGTACTTC.